The 12 T cell receptor beta chains reported below all come from one sample, sequenced in a study of cytomegalovirus exposure and HLA in healthy donors. The PCR employed 60 Vbeta primers together with 13 Jbeta primers. Produced via immunoSEQ multiplex PCR; TCRdb's table is partial and in-frame only. This table has 140,000 to 150,000 clones, around 75% appearing once. The sequenced material came from PBMCs. The receptors here all came from a man in his 60s in good health and CMV-seronegative.

The V gene is TRBV6-1, the J gene TRBJ1-4, with 10 nucleotides matching TRBD1. Germline V gives CDR1 MNHNS, CDR2 SASEGT. V shed 0 bases and J 0 bases; nucleotides not matched to a gene: 7. The CDR3 is 19 amino acids. The CDR3 DNA reads as TGTGCCAGCAGTGAAGCGTGGACAGGGGGGCATGCAACTAATGAAAAACTGTTTTTT. Translating it yields CASSEAWTGGHATNEKLFF.

This sequence joins TRBV28 and TRBJ1-5; tentatively, D is TRBD1 (6 bases). Germline values: CDR1 MDHEN, CDR2 SYDVKM. The V end was cut by 5 bases, the J end by 3 bases, with 11 bases between. The CDR3 extends over 14 amino acids. The CDR3 here is CASSIQGFNQPQHF. In nucleotides, the CDR3 is TGTGCCAGCAGTATACAGGGTTTCAATCAGCCCCAGCATTTT.

In this sample, this clone turned up once. The chain links TRBV15 to TRBJ1-1; D gene unclear. Trimming stripped 3 bases from V and 1 base from J, with 9 bases between. Germline loops: CDR1 LNHNV, CDR2 YYDKDF (reference sequence). The CDR3 loop spans 14 amino acids. The CDR3 DNA is TGTGCCACCAGCAGCTCCAGTGGGAACACTGAAGCTTTCTTT. Protein sequence: CATSSSSGNTEAFF. The full variable domain, its missing parts supplied by reference TRBV15 and TRBJ1-1, is DAMVIQNPRYQVTQFGKPVTLSCSQTLNHNVMYWYQQKSSQAPKLLFHYYDKDFNNEADTPDNFQSRRPNTSFCFLDIRSPGLGDTAMYLCATSSSSGNTEAFFGQGTRLTVV.

This clone came up a few times. This chain connects TRBV28 to TRBJ1-3; D might be TRBD1 (5 bases). V was shortened by 5 bases and J by 0 bases, with 20 bases between the two germline ends. Germline loops: CDR1 MDHEN, CDR2 SYDVKM. The CDR3 has 18 residues. Here the CDR3 reads CASSRPPLGQVSGNTIYF. Written as DNA, the CDR3 is TGTGCCAGCAGTCGGCCCCCTCTTGGACAAGTCTCTGGAAACACCATATATTTT.

This clone was seen a few times. This chain links TRBV28 with TRBJ1-5, with D uncertain. The V end lost 3 bases, the J end lost 4 bases, and 10 bases lay between the germline ends. This CDR3 contains 14 residues. Germline V gene data show CDR1 as MDHEN and CDR2 as SYDVKM. CDR3 protein: CASSLGQVNQPQHF. CDR3 sequence (DNA): TGTGCCAGCAGTTTGGGCCAGGTTAATCAGCCCCAGCATTTT.

The chain carries TRBV27 and TRBJ2-1; 11 positions match TRBD2. The V segment lost 7 bases and the J segment 6 bases; nucleotides outside the gene matches: 8. Looked up from germline, CDR1 is MNHEY and CDR2 is SMNVEV (reference sequence). The length of the CDR3 is 15 residues. CDR3 in amino acids: CASTRTSGPFNEQFF. The DNA for the CDR3 is TGTGCCAGCACCAGGACTAGCGGGCCATTCAATGAGCAGTTCTTC.

This chain connects TRBV9 to TRBJ1-1; D remains ambiguous. The CDR3 extends over 13 amino acids. V shed 4 bases and J shed 3 bases, with 10 bases lying between them. Germline CDR1 and CDR2: SGDLS and YYNGEE. The CDR3 sequence is CASSFAGDTEAFF. DNA for the CDR3: TGTGCCAGCAGCTTCGCCGGGGACACTGAAGCTTTCTTT.

This chain uses TRBV18 with TRBJ2-3; 9 bases are shared with TRBD2. Germline-derived CDR1 and CDR2 are KGHSH and LQKENI. The CDR3 extends over 19 amino acids. V shed 1 base and J 0 bases; nucleotides not matched to a gene: 11. The CDR3 is CASSPRGATSGSSTDTQYF. The CDR3 DNA reads TGTGCCAGCTCACCACGGGGCGCTACTAGCGGGTCTAGCACAGATACGCAGTATTTT.

The chain recombines TRBV19 with TRBJ2-5; a weak D match, TRBD1 (5 bases). From germline, CDR1 is LNHDA and CDR2 SQIVND (reference sequence). V lost 6 bases to trimming and J lost 4 bases, with 21 bases between them. The CDR3 contains 16 residues. This CDR3 is CASRNTWAGNRETQYF. In nucleotides, the CDR3 is TGTGCCAGTAGGAATACGTGGGCAGGGAATCGAGAGACCCAGTACTTC.

J is TRBJ2-1 and V is TRBV6-5; 7 bases fit TRBD1. The germline gives CDR1 MNHEY, CDR2 SVGAGI. V was pared by 7 bases and J by 8 bases, with 11 bases of the junction left unmatched. The CDR3 sequence is 14 residues long. CDR3 protein: CASTRGGDLHEQFF. For the CDR3, the DNA is TGTGCCAGCACAAGAGGGGGCGATTTACATGAGCAGTTCTTC.

V is TRBV7-9 and J is TRBJ2-7; D perhaps matches TRBD2 (5 bases). Trimming removed 5 bases at V and 5 bases at J, with 16 bases between. Germline V gene data show CDR1 as SEHNR and CDR2 as FQNEAQ (reference sequence). This CDR3 has 14 amino acids. The DNA for the CDR3 is TGTGCCAGCAGCCCCCGTGGGAGCCCCCACGAGCAGTACTTC. Residues: CASSPRGSPHEQYF. The variable domain in full, completed from reference TRBV7-9 and TRBJ2-7, reads DTGVSQNPRHKITKRGQNVTFRCDPISEHNRLYWYRQTLGQGPEFLTYFQNEAQLEKSRLLSDRFSAERPKGSFSTLEIQRTEQGDSAMYLCASSPRGSPHEQYFGPGTRLTVT.

The V gene is TRBV7-2, the J gene TRBJ2-5; the D gene is possibly TRBD2 (6 bases). CDR3 length: 15 amino acids. Trimming took off 5 bases at V and 1 base at J, with 14 bases between the two ends. From germline, CDR1 is SGHTA and CDR2 FQGNSA. CDR3 in DNA: TGTGCCAGCAGCCTCACCGGGACTCTCCAAGAGACCCAGTACTTC. It translates to CASSLTGTLQETQYF.